The rows below give T cell receptor beta chains drawn from one sample of a study of blood T cells in healthy people across ages. Via MiXCR, TCRdb re-called the 5' RACE reads, giving one row per CDR3 protein. The repertoire has over 1,300,000 distinct CDR3 sequences, around 59% of them found once; the top ten carry under 8.5%. The specimen sequenced was blood. The source of these receptors is a man aged 18-30 years in good health. Each CDR3 is given with its conserved first and last residue. Not every row has a clone size; where given, it reads once, few, many or a size class.

J,V,size,CDR3
TRBJ1-2,TRBV2,-,CASSKDRGVGYTF
TRBJ2-7,TRBV20-1,-,CSARVKSGGAGNEQYF
TRBJ1-2,TRBV2,-,CASREDRVGYGYTF
TRBJ2-4,TRBV12-3/TRBV12-4,-,CASSQWYF
TRBJ1-2,TRBV5-1,-,CASTPKQGYGYTF
TRBJ2-2,TRBV29-1,-,CSVSLAGGYTGELFF
TRBJ1-2,TRBV27,-,CASSWGRYYGYTF
TRBJ1-1,TRBV6-5,-,CASSYVGGWAEAFF
TRBJ2-1,TRBV14,-,CASSQDIVFEQFF
TRBJ1-4,TRBV27,-,CASSSPRDGAEKLFF
TRBJ2-5,TRBV5-1,-,CASAETGTEETQYF
TRBJ2-5,TRBV27,-,CASSPGGGSPETQYF
TRBJ2-7,TRBV11-1,few,CASGLAGPSYEQYF
TRBJ2-5,TRBV5-1,-,CASSITGAGTTEEMTQYF
TRBJ1-2,TRBV27,once,CASRTGWGADGYTF
TRBJ1-2,TRBV7-6,-,CASSLGKGYTF
TRBJ2-3,TRBV10-3,-,CAITQNEREDTDTQYF
TRBJ2-1,TRBV7-2,-,CASSLWGPLGEQFF
TRBJ1-6,TRBV20-1,few,CSAKTSGRNNSPLHF
TRBJ1-4,TRBV6-5,-,CASSYTQGWEGKLFF
TRBJ2-7,TRBV4-1,-,CASSQSGLAGPYEQYF
TRBJ2-7,TRBV4-1,few,CASSQGEEFYEQYF
TRBJ2-4,TRBV2,-,CASNAAPKNIQYF
TRBJ2-3,TRBV4-1,-,CASSQTRGGWGTDTQYF
-,TRBV27,-,CASSYGTSSEQYF
TRBJ2-1,TRBV4-1,-,CASRNCGSRGEQFF
-,TRBV3-1,-,CASTRTGGGYEQYF
TRBJ1-2,TRBV6-5,-,CASSYKGDYGYTF